A selection of T cell receptor beta chains follows, all from one sample in a study of Ad26.COV2.S vaccination and SARS-CoV-2 variants. Generated by immunoSEQ multiplex PCR, the TCRdb table keeps only in-frame clones and is missing some. In the table there are 400,000 to 450,000 clones, over 80% of which are singletons. The input for sequencing was peripheral blood, taken in a trial of Ad26.COV2.S vaccine versus placebo. These TCRs come from a person between 18 and 65 years old who received the Ad26.COV2.S COVID-19 vaccine or a placebo. CDR3s include the opening cysteine and the closing phenylalanine or tryptophan. D genes are given only for firm matches. The size of a clone is reported for some rows only, either as once, few or many, or as a class for expanded clones.

CDR3aa	d_gene	v_gene	j_gene	len	abundance
CASSLRTEQYF	-	TRBV7-9	TRBJ2-7	11	-
CASSLGPGYDEQYF	-	TRBV7-9	TRBJ2-7	14	-
CAWSATGIPEAFF	TRBD1	TRBV30	TRBJ1-1	13	-
CASSSARGEAFF	-	TRBV7-9	TRBJ1-1	12	-
CASSPMASGVETQYF	TRBD2	TRBV18	TRBJ2-5	15	once
CASSLRTAQETQYF	-	TRBV3-1/TRBV3-2	TRBJ2-5	14	-
CAISHKNTGNLNSPLHF	-	TRBV10-3	TRBJ1-6	17	-
CSAVKGNTIYF	-	TRBV20-1	TRBJ1-3	11	-
CASSQVTDTQYF	-	TRBV4-1	TRBJ2-3	12	-
CCSDTQYF	-	TRBV20-1	TRBJ2-3	8	-
CASSALPGPLCF	-	TRBV9	TRBJ2-7	12	-
CASSLSLRLYEQYF	-	TRBV27	TRBJ2-7	14	-
CASSQRYEQYF	-	TRBV6-2/TRBV6-3	TRBJ2-7	11	-
CASQWRQNTEAFF	-	TRBV4-3	TRBJ1-1	13	-
CASRDRGNQPQHF	TRBD1	TRBV27	TRBJ1-5	13	-
CASSLGLAGTGELFF	TRBD2	TRBV18	TRBJ2-2	15	-
CASSFIPTVSGTLNIQYF	-	TRBV28	TRBJ2-4	18	-
CASSTVYGYTF	-	TRBV19	TRBJ1-2	11	-
CASSPVTASLYEQYF	-	TRBV18	TRBJ2-7	15	-
CASSLRPGDSSYEQYF	-	TRBV28	TRBJ2-7	16	-
CASSTWDGNSYEQYF	-	TRBV19	TRBJ2-7	15	-
CASSYDSYNEQFF	-	TRBV7-9	TRBJ2-1	13	-
CASSDQLGITGELFF	-	TRBV2	TRBJ2-2	15	-
CASRQRGFFYEQYF	-	TRBV11-2	TRBJ2-7	14	-
CASSLLLPNTEAFF	-	TRBV5-6	TRBJ1-1	14	few
CASSLGQGANYGYTF	TRBD1	TRBV4-1	TRBJ1-2	15	-
CASSLGAWDEQYF	-	TRBV27	TRBJ2-7	13	-
CATSRGGGAVYGYTF	TRBD1	TRBV15	TRBJ1-2	15	-
CASSQPDRKSNQPQHF	-	TRBV6-2/TRBV6-3	TRBJ1-5	16	-
CASGRSGGPQYF	TRBD2	TRBV12-3/TRBV12-4	TRBJ2-7	12	once
CASSLDSRVGSYEQYF	-	TRBV7-6	TRBJ2-7	16	-
CASSLTTSGYEQYF	-	TRBV11-2	TRBJ2-7	14	-
CASRYMDGFGNQPQHF	-	TRBV6-2/TRBV6-3	TRBJ1-5	16	-
CASSPPGTSGGTQYF	TRBD2	TRBV18	TRBJ2-3	15	-
CASSKRAGWEETQYF	-	TRBV21-1	TRBJ2-5	15	-
CASSLPPLSSGANVLTF	-	TRBV11-2	TRBJ2-6	17	-